This T cell receptor beta chain was observed in a study of shared clonotypes between healthy human individuals. Looking at the study overall: Per donor, CD8 memory used one plate, CD8 naive used two, CD4 memory used three and CD4 naive used three.

The trim removed 6 bases at V and 11 bases at J, leaving 5 bases unmatched. The CDR3 has 12 amino acids. Germline assignment: CDR1 MDHEN and CDR2 SYDVKM. Study-level points and caveats: The study sampled only blood, and tissue repertoires likely differ. When naive CD4 clonotypes were compared across several donors, about 4.9% were shared.

Sequencing was performed with immunoSEQ multiplex PCR; in TCRdb, only in-frame clones are kept and a portion is missing. The repertoire holds 500,000 to 550,000 clones, with roughly 95% as singletons. Regarding this clone: Its antigen is still unknown.

Material: naive CD4+ T cells sorted from blood. Specified subset: CD45RA+ positively selected. The clonotype was recovered from a woman aged 30 to 39 in good health. The rearrangement links TRBV28 to TRBJ1-4, with 8 nucleotides matching TRBD1. The CDR3 DNA reads TGTGCCAGCAGCCTAAACAGGGGGAAACTGTTTTTT. Translation gives CASSLNRGKLFF.